The entry below describes one T cell receptor beta chain. The V segment lost 2 bases and the J segment 3 bases; nucleotides outside the gene matches: 10. Germline-derived CDR1 and CDR2 are SGHRS and YFSETQ. CDR3 size: 16 residues. This entry comes from a study of OX40 agonist ivuxolimab in advanced cancers. Study as a whole: Patients received the agonistic anti-OX40 (CD134) antibody ivuxolimab.

The protocol was immunoSEQ multiplex PCR, while the TCRdb copy is restricted to in-frame clones and leaves out a portion. The table lists tens of thousands of clones, about 94% of them singletons. V usage is TRBV5-1 and J usage is TRBJ1-1; 7 bases align to TRBD1. Specimen: CD4+ or CD8+ T cells sorted from blood, collected in a trial of the OX40 agonist ivuxolimab. This receptor was identified in an adult with an advanced solid tumor such as melanoma, head and neck, liver or kidney cancer. As DNA, the CDR3 is TGCGCCAGCAGCTTTACAGTAACAGGGGTGGACACTGAAGCTTTCTTT. Encoded protein: CASSFTVTGVDTEAFF.